The 20 T cell receptor beta chains below were found in one sample sequenced in a study of post-analysis software for immune sequencing data. Sequencing libraries made from TCR beta cDNA carried unique molecular identifiers. MiXCR, run by TCRdb on the PCR reads, gives a single entry per CDR3 protein. Of 430,000 or so distinct CDR3 sequences in the sample, approximately 42% were seen once. Study-wide findings and caveats: There were roughly five TRBV segments more frequent in patients than controls, and TRBV5-6, TRBV5-1 and TRBV20-1 were among them.

No antigen has been identified for these receptors. Sequencing was done on a sample of blood. Receptors originate from a girl aged 2 to 10 with multiple sclerosis.

The J gene is TRBJ1-2, the V gene TRBV28; 7 nucleotides align to TRBD1. The CDR3 has 15 amino acids. Germline CDR1 MDHEN, CDR2 SYDVKM. V shed 9 bases, J shed 4 bases, and the junction held 14 bases outside the gene matches. CDR3 in amino acids: CASQMVGGVGYGYTF. CDR3 DNA sequence: TGTGCCAGTCAAATGGTAGGGGGCGTCGGCTATGGCTACACCTTC.

The chain employs TRBV29-1 and TRBJ1-4; D is possibly TRBD1 (5 bases). The CDR3 consists of 12 residues. Germline-derived CDR1 and CDR2 are SQVTM and ANQGSEA. V was clipped by 7 bases and J by 11 bases, with 17 bases between them. In nucleotides, the CDR3 is TGCAGCGGTGGGGCCGGCCGAGGGAAACTGTTTTTT. Residues: CSGGAGRGKLFF.

The chain links TRBV4-3 to TRBJ2-4, with unresolved D. The end of the DNA fits TRBJ2-7 better, so the J call may be wrong. The length of the CDR3 is 14 residues. Germline lookup yields CDR1 LGHNA and CDR2 YSLEER. CDR3 sequence reads: CASSQVFGDREQYF. Here the CDR3 DNA reads TGCGCCAGCAGCCAAGTTTTTGGGGATCGCGAGCAGTACTTC.

This clonotype occurred a few times. The rearrangement links TRBV27 to TRBJ2-7; TRBD2 is a possible D gene (5 bases). There are 13 residues in the CDR3. The ends were cut back, 3 bases at V and 2 bases at J, with 8 bases in the middle. Germline assignment: CDR1 MNHEY and CDR2 SMNVEV (reference sequence). CDR3 residues: CASSFEGPYEQYF. CDR3 DNA: TGTGCCAGCAGTTTTGAGGGCCCCTACGAGCAGTACTTC.

V usage is TRBV2 and J usage is TRBJ2-7, with D perhaps matching TRBD2 (6 bases). The end of the DNA aligns better with TRBJ2-5, so the J call may be wrong. Germline V CDR1 and CDR2: SNHLY, FYNNEI. This CDR3 is 17 amino acids long. The chain's CDR3 is CASSEFPLATNRETQYF. The CDR3 region has the DNA TGTGCCAGCAGTGAGTTTCCCCTAGCGACAAACCGAGAGACCCAGTACTTC.

At least ten counts were recorded for this clonotype. This chain links TRBV12-3 or TRBV12-4 with TRBJ2-7, with a tentative D call TRBD1 (6 bases). The CDR3 consists of 16 residues. V lost 2 bases, J lost 0 bases, and 14 bases lay in between. The CDR3 protein is CASSLWSGAGSYEQYF. Written as DNA, the CDR3 is TGTGCCAGCAGTTTATGGTCAGGGGCGGGCTCCTACGAGCAGTACTTC.

V usage is TRBV5-1 and J usage is TRBJ1-2, with D maybe TRBD1 (5 bases). With 1 base removed from V and 0 bases from J, the gap between germline ends came to 10 bases. The CDR3 sequence is 15 residues long. Germline CDR1 is SGHRS and CDR2 is YFSETQ. The CDR3 region has the DNA TGCGCCAGCAGCTTGAACACGGGGGCTAACTATGGCTACACCTTC. Translation gives CASSLNTGANYGYTF. The full variable domain, with the rest looked up from reference TRBV5-1 and TRBJ1-2, is KAGVTQTPRYLIKTRGQQVTLSCSPISGHRSVSWYQQTPGQGLQFLFEYFSETQRNKGNFPGRFSGRQFSNSRSEMNVSTLELGDSALYLCASSLNTGANYGYTFGSGTRLTVV.

The V gene is TRBV6-1, the J gene TRBJ1-5; D is undetermined. The CDR3 length is 13 residues. Germline V gene lookup returns CDR1 MNHNS and CDR2 SASEGT. V was clipped by 7 bases and J by 6 bases, with 13 bases between them. CDR3 loop: CASIAIRGQPQHF. For the CDR3, the DNA is TGTGCCAGCATTGCCATCCGGGGTCAGCCCCAGCATTTT.

The J gene is TRBJ1-1, the V gene TRBV28; D not certain. Germline assignment: CDR1 MDHEN and CDR2 SYDVKM. Between the trimmed V and J ends, which lost 5 bases and 11 bases, there was a span of 21 bases. This CDR3 region has 14 residues. The CDR3 DNA is TGTGCCAGCAGTGGGCCTCTAACCCATAACGTGGCTTTCTTT. Translated, it gives CASSGPLTHNVAFF.

A word on this clonotype: Relative to the germline gene, one junction end is altered; a read error may explain this. V usage is TRBV9 and J usage is TRBJ1-1; TRBD1 might be the D (5 bases). The CDR3 has 17 amino acids. From germline, CDR1 is SGDLS and CDR2 YYNGEE. The CDR3 DNA reads as TGTGCCGGCAGCGCTCCGGCGACAGTTAGAGTGAACACTGAAGCTTTCTTT. As protein: CAGSAPATVRVNTEAFF. The full variable domain, completed using reference TRBV9 and TRBJ1-1, is DSGVTQTPKHLITATGQRVTLRCSPRSGDLSVYWYQQSLDQGLQFLIQYYNGEERAKGNILERFSAQQFPDLHSELNLSSLELGDSALYFCAGSAPATVRVNTEAFFGQGTRLTVV.

About this clonotype: An end of the junction does not agree with germline; a read error may underlie this. The chain combines TRBV6-6 with TRBJ2-1; 11 bases align to TRBD2. There are 13 residues in the CDR3. The germline gives CDR1 MNHNY, CDR2 SVGAGI (reference sequence). CDR3 in DNA: TGTGCCGGCAGCCCACTAGCGGGAGATGAGCAGTTCTTC. Protein: CAGSPLAGDEQFF.

In regard to this clonotype: Relative to the germline gene, one junction end is altered; a read error may explain this. The V gene is TRBV7-2, the J gene TRBJ1-2; 7 nucleotides align to TRBD1. The germline gives CDR1 SGHTA, CDR2 FQGNSA. This CDR3 comprises 15 residues. The CDR3: CAGSRVTGTLDGYTF. DNA of the CDR3: TGTGCCGGCAGCCGTGTGACAGGGACCCTTGATGGCTACACCTTC. Variable domain in full (rest from reference TRBV7-2 and TRBJ1-2): GAGVSQSPSNKVTEKGKDVELRCDPISGHTALYWYRQSLGQGLEFLIYFQGNSAPDKSGLPSDRFSAERTGGSVSTLTIQRTQQEDSAVYLCAGSRVTGTLDGYTFGSGTRLTVV.

The chain recombines TRBV27 with TRBJ1-2, with a tentative D call TRBD1 (5 bases). The V and J ends lost 3 bases and 8 bases respectively, with 16 bases between them. The CDR3 consists of 14 residues. The germline V gene encodes CDR1 MNHEY and CDR2 SMNVEV (reference sequence). The CDR3 DNA is TGTGCCAGCAGTTTTATGGCAGGGCCCTCGGGCTACACCTTC. Translation: CASSFMAGPSGYTF.

This clonotype has just a few counts. The V call is TRBV28, the J call TRBJ2-6, with D tentatively TRBD1 (6 bases). Looked up from germline, CDR1 is MDHEN and CDR2 is SYDVKM. This CDR3 has 16 residues. V dropped 8 bases and J dropped 0 bases, with 14 bases sitting between them. The CDR3 nucleotides read TGTGCCAGCGACACCTCAGGGGACTCTGGGGCCAACGTCCTGACTTTC. Its protein is CASDTSGDSGANVLTF.

V usage is TRBV20-1 and J usage is TRBJ1-5, with 8 positions matching TRBD1. The CDR3 runs to 14 residues. Germline lookup yields CDR1 DFQATT and CDR2 SNEGSKA (reference sequence). The J segment lost 6 bases and the V segment lost 5 bases, leaving 9 bases of the junction unmatched. The CDR3 loop is CSARTGRVGQPQHF. The CDR3 DNA reads as TGCAGTGCTCGGACAGGGAGGGTAGGTCAGCCCCAGCATTTT.

In its sample, this clonotype was seen a few times. The CDR3 DNA is TGCAGTATCCCTTTGGACAGGCCACCTTTATACGAGCAGTACTTC. This translates into CSIPLDRPPLYEQYF. V usage is TRBV20-1 and J usage is TRBJ2-4, with TRBD1 matching 7 bases. The DNA end is more similar to TRBJ2-7, so the J call may be wrong. Per germline, CDR1 DFQATT and CDR2 SNEGSKA (reference sequence). This CDR3 is 15 amino acids long.

The V and J genes are TRBV14 and TRBJ2-7; weak D call: TRBD2 (5 bases). Germline CDR1 and CDR2: SGHDN and FVKESK. The CDR3 contains 17 residues. The V and J ends lost 5 bases and 3 bases respectively, with 23 bases between them. The CDR3 here is CASSVTPFGEGSYEQYF. CDR3 nucleotide sequence: TGTGCCAGCAGCGTCACCCCCTTTGGGGAAGGGAGCTACGAGCAGTACTTC.

The V gene is TRBV6-6, the J gene TRBJ2-7; 8 bases are shared with TRBD2. Germline values: CDR1 MNHNY, CDR2 SVGAGI (reference sequence). Germline trimming cut 7 bases from V and 3 bases from J; bases unmatched to any gene: 5. The CDR3 is 13 amino acids. The CDR3 nucleotides are TGTGCCAGCAAGGAGCGGGGGAGCTACGAGCAGTACTTC. The encoded protein is CASKERGSYEQYF.

In this sample, this clonotype turned up once. The chain is built from TRBV5-1 and TRBJ2-5; 8 bases map to TRBD2. V was pared by 6 bases and J by 11 bases, with 18 bases of the junction left unmatched. The CDR3 totals 15 residues. Germline CDR1 reads SGHRS; CDR2 reads YFSETQ. CDR3: CASMEVSGSWNEQYF. CDR3 nucleotide sequence: TGCGCCAGCATGGAGGTCAGCGGGAGTTGGAATGAGCAGTACTTC.

The chain links TRBV6-5 to TRBJ1-2; D is uncertain. Germline CDR1 is MNHEY and CDR2 is SVGAGI. The CDR3 contains 17 residues. The V and J ends lost 0 bases and 0 bases respectively, with 14 bases between them. The CDR3 sequence: CASSYSRFLAANYGYTF. The CDR3 coding sequence is TGTGCCAGCAGTTACTCTCGTTTCTTGGCAGCTAACTATGGCTACACCTTC.